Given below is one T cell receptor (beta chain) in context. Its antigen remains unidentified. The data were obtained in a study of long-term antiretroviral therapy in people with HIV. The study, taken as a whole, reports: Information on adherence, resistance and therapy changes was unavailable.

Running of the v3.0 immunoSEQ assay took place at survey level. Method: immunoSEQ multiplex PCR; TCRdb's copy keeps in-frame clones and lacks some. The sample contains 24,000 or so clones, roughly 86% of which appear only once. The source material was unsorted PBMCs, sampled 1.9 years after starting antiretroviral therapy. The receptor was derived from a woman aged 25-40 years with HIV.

For the CDR3, the DNA is TGTGCCTCTCTCTCGAGGGGCAATGAAAAACTGTTTTTT. Amino acids: CASLSRGNEKLFF. This chain uses TRBV30 with TRBJ1-4, with D tentatively TRBD1 (5 bases). CDR1 GTSNPN and CDR2 SVGIG come from the germline V gene (reference sequence). Trimming stripped 7 bases from V and 5 bases from J, with 14 bases between. CDR3 length: 13 amino acids.